The 4 T cell receptor beta chains below all came from one sample that was sequenced in a study of OX40 agonist ivuxolimab in advanced cancers. Only in-frame clones appear in the TCRdb table, and some are missing; sequencing was by immunoSEQ multiplex PCR. This repertoire shows about 17,000 clones, about 90% found once; its top ten account for less than 30%. The source was CD4+ or CD8+ T cells sorted from blood, collected in a trial of the OX40 agonist ivuxolimab. The receptors come from an adult with an advanced solid tumor such as melanoma, head and neck, liver or kidney cancer.

The rearrangement links TRBV13 to TRBJ2-5; D remains ambiguous. Trimming shortened V by 3 bases and J by 2 bases, and 7 bases separated the two germline ends. Germline CDR1 and CDR2: PRHDT and FYEKMQ (reference sequence). The CDR3 is 13 residues long. Here the CDR3 DNA reads TGTGCCAGCAGCTTTATACTGCAAGAGACCCAGTACTTC. This gives the protein CASSFILQETQYF.

The chain recombines TRBV27 with TRBJ1-5, with unresolved D. The CDR3 is 14 residues long. Germline lookup yields CDR1 MNHEY and CDR2 SMNVEV (reference sequence). Between the trimmed V and J ends, which lost 4 bases and 0 bases, there was a span of 7 bases. Written as DNA, the CDR3 is TGTGCCAGCAGTTGGGTCTATAGCAATCAGCCCCAGCATTTT. It translates to CASSWVYSNQPQHF.

V is TRBV6-1 and J is TRBJ2-7; TRBD2 agrees at 12 bases. Germline loops: CDR1 MNHNS, CDR2 SASEGT. The CDR3 loop spans 16 amino acids. After removal of 1 base from V and 5 bases from J, the junction contained 6 bases not matched to a gene. The CDR3 nucleotides read TGTGCCAGCAGTGAAGAACTAGCGGGGGGAGGAAACGAGCAGTACTTC. This gives the protein CASSEELAGGGNEQYF.

The rearrangement links TRBV9 to TRBJ1-1, with 7 bases lining up with TRBD1. From germline, CDR1 is SGDLS and CDR2 YYNGEE. V lost 3 bases, J lost 3 bases, and 17 bases stayed unmatched. There are 18 residues in the CDR3. The CDR3 loop reads CASSALGGGEFMDTEAFF. DNA for the CDR3: TGTGCCAGCAGCGCATTAGGAGGGGGCGAATTTATGGACACTGAAGCTTTCTTT.